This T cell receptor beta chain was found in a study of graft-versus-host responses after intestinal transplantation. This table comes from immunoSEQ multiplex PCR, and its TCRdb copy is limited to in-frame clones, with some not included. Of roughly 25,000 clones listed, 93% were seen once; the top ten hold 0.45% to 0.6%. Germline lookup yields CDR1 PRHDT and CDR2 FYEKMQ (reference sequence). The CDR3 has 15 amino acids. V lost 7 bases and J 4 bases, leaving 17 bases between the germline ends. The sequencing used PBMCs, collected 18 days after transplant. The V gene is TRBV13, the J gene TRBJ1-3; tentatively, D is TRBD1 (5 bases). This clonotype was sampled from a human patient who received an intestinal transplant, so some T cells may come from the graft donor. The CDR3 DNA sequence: TGTGCCAGCACCACGACCGAGGAGGGGGGAAACACCATATATTTT. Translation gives CASTTTEEGGNTIYF.